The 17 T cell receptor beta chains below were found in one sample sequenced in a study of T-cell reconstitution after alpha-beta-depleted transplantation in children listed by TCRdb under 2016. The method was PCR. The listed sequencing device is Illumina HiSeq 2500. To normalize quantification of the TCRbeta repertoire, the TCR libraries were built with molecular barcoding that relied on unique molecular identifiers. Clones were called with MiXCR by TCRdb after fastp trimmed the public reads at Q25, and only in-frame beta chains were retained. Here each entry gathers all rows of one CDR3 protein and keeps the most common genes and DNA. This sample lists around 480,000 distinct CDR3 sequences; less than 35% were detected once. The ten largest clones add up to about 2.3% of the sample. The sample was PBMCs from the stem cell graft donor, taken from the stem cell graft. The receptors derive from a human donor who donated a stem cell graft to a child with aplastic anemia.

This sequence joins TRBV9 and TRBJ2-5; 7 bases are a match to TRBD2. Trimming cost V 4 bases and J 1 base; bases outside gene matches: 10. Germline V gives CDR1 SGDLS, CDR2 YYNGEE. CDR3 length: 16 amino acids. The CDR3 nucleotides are TGTGCCAGCAGCCCGAGTGTGGGGAGGGCCCAAGAGACCCAGTACTTC. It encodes CASSPSVGRAQETQYF.

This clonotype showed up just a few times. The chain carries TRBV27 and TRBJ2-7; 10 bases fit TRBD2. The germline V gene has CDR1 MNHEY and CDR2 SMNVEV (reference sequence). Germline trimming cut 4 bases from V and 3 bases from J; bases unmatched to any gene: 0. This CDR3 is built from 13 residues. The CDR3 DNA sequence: TGTGCCAGCAGTTCTAGCGGGGGCTACGAGCAGTACTTC. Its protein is CASSSSGGYEQYF.

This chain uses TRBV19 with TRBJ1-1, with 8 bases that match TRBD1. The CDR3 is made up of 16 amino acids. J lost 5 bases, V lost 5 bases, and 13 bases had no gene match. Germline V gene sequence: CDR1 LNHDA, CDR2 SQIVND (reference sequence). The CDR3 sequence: CASSARDRRFVTEAFF. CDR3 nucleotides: TGTGCCAGTAGTGCCCGGGACAGGAGGTTTGTGACTGAAGCTTTCTTT.

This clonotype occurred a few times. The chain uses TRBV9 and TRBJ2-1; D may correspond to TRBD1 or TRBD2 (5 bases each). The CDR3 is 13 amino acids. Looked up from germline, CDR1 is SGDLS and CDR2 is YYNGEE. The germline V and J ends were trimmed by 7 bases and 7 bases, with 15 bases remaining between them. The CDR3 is CASATGTVNEQFF. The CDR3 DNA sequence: TGTGCCAGCGCCACCGGGACGGTGAATGAGCAGTTCTTC.

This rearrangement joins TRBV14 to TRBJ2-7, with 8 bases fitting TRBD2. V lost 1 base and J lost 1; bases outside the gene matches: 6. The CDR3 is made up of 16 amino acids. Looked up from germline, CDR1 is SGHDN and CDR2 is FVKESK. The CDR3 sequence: CASSQGNQRESYEQYF. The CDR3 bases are TGTGCCAGCAGCCAAGGGAATCAGCGGGAGTCCTACGAGCAGTACTTC. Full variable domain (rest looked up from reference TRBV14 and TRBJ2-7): EAGVTQFPSHSVIEKGQTVTLRCDPISGHDNLYWYRRVMGKEIKFLLHFVKESKQDESGMPNNRFLAERTGGTYSTLKVQPAELEDSGVYFCASSQGNQRESYEQYFGPGTRLTVT.

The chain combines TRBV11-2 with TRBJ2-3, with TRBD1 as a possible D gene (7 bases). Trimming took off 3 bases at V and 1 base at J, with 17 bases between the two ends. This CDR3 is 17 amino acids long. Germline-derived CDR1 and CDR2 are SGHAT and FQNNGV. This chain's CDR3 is CASSFWSIRGGTDTQYF. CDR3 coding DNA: TGTGCCAGCAGCTTTTGGTCAATCAGGGGGGGCACAGATACGCAGTATTTT.

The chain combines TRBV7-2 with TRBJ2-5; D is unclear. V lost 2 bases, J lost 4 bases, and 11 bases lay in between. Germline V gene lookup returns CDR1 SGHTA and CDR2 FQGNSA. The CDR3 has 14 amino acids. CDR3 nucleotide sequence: TGTGCCAGCAGCTTATGGGTAATCCGAGAGACCCAGTACTTC. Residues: CASSLWVIRETQYF.

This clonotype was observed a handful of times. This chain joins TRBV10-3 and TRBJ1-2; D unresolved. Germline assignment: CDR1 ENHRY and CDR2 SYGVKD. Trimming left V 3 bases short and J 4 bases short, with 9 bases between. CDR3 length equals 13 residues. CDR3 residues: CAISERGGYGYTF. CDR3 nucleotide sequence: TGTGCCATCAGTGAACGGGGAGGCTATGGCTACACCTTC.

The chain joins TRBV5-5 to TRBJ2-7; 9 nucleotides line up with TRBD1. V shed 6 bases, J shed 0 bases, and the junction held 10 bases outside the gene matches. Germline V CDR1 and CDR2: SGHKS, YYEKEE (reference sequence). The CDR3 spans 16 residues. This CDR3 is CASNPMGQGYSYEQYV. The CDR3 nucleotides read TGTGCCAGCAACCCCATGGGACAGGGATACTCCTACGAGCAGTACGTC.

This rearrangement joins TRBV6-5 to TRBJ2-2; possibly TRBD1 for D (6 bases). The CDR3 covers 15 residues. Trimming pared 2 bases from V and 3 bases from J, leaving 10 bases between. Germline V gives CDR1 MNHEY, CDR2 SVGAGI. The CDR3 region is CASSYAGADTGELFF. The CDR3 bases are TGTGCCAGCAGTTACGCAGGGGCGGACACCGGGGAGCTGTTTTTT.

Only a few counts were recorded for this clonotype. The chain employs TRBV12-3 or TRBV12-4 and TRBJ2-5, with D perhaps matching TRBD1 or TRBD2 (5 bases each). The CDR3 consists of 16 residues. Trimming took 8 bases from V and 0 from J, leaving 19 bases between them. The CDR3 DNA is TGTGCCAGCCGAGCCCCGGGACCTTCGTACCAAGAGACCCAGTACTTC. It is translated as CASRAPGPSYQETQYF.

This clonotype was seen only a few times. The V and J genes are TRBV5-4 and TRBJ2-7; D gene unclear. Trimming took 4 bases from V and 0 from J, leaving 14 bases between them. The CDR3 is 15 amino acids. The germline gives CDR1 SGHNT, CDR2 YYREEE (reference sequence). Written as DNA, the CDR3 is TGTGCCAGCAGCCCGCGGTCCACGGGCTCCTACGAGCAGTACTTC. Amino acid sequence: CASSPRSTGSYEQYF.

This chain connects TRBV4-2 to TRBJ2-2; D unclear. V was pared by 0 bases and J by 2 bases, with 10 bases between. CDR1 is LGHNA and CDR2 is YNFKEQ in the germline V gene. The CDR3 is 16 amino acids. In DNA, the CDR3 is TGTGCCAGCAGCCAAGAAAAAGGGCCAAACACCGGGGAGCTGTTTTTT. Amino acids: CASSQEKGPNTGELFF.

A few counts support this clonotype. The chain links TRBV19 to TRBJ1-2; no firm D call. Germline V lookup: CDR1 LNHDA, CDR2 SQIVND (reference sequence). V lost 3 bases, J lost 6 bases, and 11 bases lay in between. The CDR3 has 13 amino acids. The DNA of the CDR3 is TGTGCCAGTAGTATTGGTATTCGGGATGGCTACACCTTC. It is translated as CASSIGIRDGYTF.

CDR3 nucleotides: TGTGCCAGCAGCCCATTAACGACCGGGACAGGGAACACTGAAGCTTTCTTT. Translation gives CASSPLTTGTGNTEAFF. The rearrangement uses TRBV4-2 and TRBJ1-1; 8 bases match TRBD1. Germline assignment: CDR1 LGHNA and CDR2 YNFKEQ. The CDR3 runs 17 residues. Germline trimming cut 4 bases from V and 1 base from J; bases unmatched to any gene: 11.

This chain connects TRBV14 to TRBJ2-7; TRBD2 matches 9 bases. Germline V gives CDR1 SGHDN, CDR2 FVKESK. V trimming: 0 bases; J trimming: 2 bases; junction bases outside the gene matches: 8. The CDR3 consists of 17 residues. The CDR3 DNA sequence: TGTGCCAGCAGCCAAGAACGGTCTAGCGGGAAGACCTACGAGCAGTACGTC. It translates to CASSQERSSGKTYEQYV.

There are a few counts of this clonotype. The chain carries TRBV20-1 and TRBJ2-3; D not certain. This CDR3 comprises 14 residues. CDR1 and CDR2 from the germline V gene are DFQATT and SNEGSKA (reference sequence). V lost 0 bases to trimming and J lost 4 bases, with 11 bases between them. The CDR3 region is CSARDKSHSDTQYF. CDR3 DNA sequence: TGCAGTGCTAGAGACAAAAGTCATTCAGATACGCAGTATTTT.